Listed here are 26 T cell receptor beta chains from one sample, sequenced in a study of blood T cells in healthy people across ages (dated by TCRdb to about 2015). Libraries were constructed by 5' RACE. For sequencing, an Illumina HiSeq 2500 was employed. A second roughly 6 to 12 cycle PCR used a sample-barcoded 5' primer and a J-beta primer mix. The public reads were run again by TCRdb, first through fastp at Q25 and then through MiXCR, and only productive beta chains were kept. Rows merge per CDR3 protein into single entries with the most common DNA and genes. In this sample the table shows 600,000 to 1,000,000 distinct CDR3 sequences, roughly 25% of which occur a single time. Under 4% of the sample is in the top ten clones. The sample was also linked to a second study, of T cells of mothers and their children.

The sequenced sample consisted of blood. The receptors derive from a boy aged 10-17 years in good health.

This clonotype was observed a few times. J is TRBJ1-5 and V is TRBV29-1; D gene ambiguous. The V end lost 6 bases, the J end lost 1 base, and 10 bases lay between the germline ends. The CDR3 has 13 amino acids. CDR1 and CDR2 from the germline V gene are SQVTM and ANQGSEA. The CDR3 region has the DNA TGCAGCGTGGGCACGGGCAGCAATCAGCCCCAGCATTTT. Amino acid sequence: CSVGTGSNQPQHF.

This clonotype was detected a few times. The chain is built from TRBV7-9 and TRBJ2-2; 7 bases map to TRBD1. V gave up 6 bases and J gave up 6 bases; unmatched junction bases: 10. In germline, CDR1 is SEHNR, CDR2 FQNEAQ (reference sequence). This CDR3 region has 15 residues. The CDR3 coding sequence is TGTGCCAGCAGGAGAGGGACAGCCGGGGCCGGGGAGCTGTTTTTT. It translates to CASRRGTAGAGELFF. Looking up the rest from reference TRBV7-9 and TRBJ2-2 gives the full variable domain: DTGVSQNPRHKITKRGQNVTFRCDPISEHNRLYWYRQTLGQGPEFLTYFQNEAQLEKSRLLSDRFSAERPKGSFSTLEIQRTEQGDSAMYLCASRRGTAGAGELFFGEGSRLTVL.

The chain joins TRBV7-9 to TRBJ1-1; D remains unclear. CDR1 and CDR2 (germline): SEHNR, FQNEAQ (reference sequence). The CDR3 spans 12 residues. V was clipped by 5 bases and J by 8 bases, with 12 bases between them. The CDR3 region is CASSIVTGEAFF. CDR3 nucleotides: TGTGCCAGCAGCATAGTAACGGGGGAAGCTTTCTTT.

This clonotype was counted a few times. The chain is built from TRBV28 and TRBJ1-1, with D hard to call. Per germline, CDR1 MDHEN and CDR2 SYDVKM. The CDR3 totals 15 residues. The ends were cut back, 4 bases at V and 1 base at J, with 13 bases in the middle. The CDR3 DNA reads TGTGCCAGCAGTTCGCCGGGCCCTGGGAACACTGAAGCTTTCTTT. Translated, it gives CASSSPGPGNTEAFF.

The J gene is TRBJ1-1, the V gene TRBV28; D unresolved. Germline V gives CDR1 MDHEN, CDR2 SYDVKM. The V gene lost 5 bases and the J gene lost 3 bases, with 16 bases spanning the gap. The CDR3 sequence is 15 residues long. CDR3 bases: TGTGCCAGCAGTCCCCGCTCGGCGGCAGACACTGAAGCTTTCTTT. Translating gives CASSPRSAADTEAFF.

The chain couples TRBV5-6 to TRBJ2-2; TRBD2 aligns across 9 bases. Trimming removed 4 bases from V and 6 bases from J; junction bases left unmatched: 13. The CDR3 is made up of 17 amino acids. Germline V CDR1 and CDR2: SGHDT, YYEEEE. In DNA form, the CDR3 reads TGTGCCAGCAGCCAACTCGAGATAGCGGGAGTCGCCGGGGAGCTGTTTTTT. This gives the protein CASSQLEIAGVAGELFF.

This clonotype was recorded a few times. The V and J genes are TRBV11-2 and TRBJ2-1; D is ambiguous. The germline V and J ends were trimmed by 4 bases and 6 bases, with 7 bases remaining between them. CDR1 SGHAT and CDR2 FQNNGV come from the germline V gene. This CDR3 spans 12 amino acids. The CDR3 sequence: CASSSDGNEQFF. For the CDR3, the DNA is TGTGCCAGCAGCTCGGACGGCAATGAGCAGTTCTTC. The entire variable domain, with the rest obtained from reference TRBV11-2 and TRBJ2-1, is as follows: EAGVAQSPRYKIIEKRQSVAFWCNPISGHATLYWYQQILGQGPKLLIQFQNNGVVDDSQLPKDRFSAERLKGVDSTLKIQPAKLEDSAVYLCASSSDGNEQFFGPGTRLTVL.

This clonotype occurred once. The chain employs TRBV5-1 and TRBJ1-1; D not certain. CDR3 length equals 15 residues. Germline CDR1 is SGHRS and CDR2 is YFSETQ. V lost 1 base and J lost 1, with 11 bases in between. CDR3 sequence reads: CASSLWAGWNTEAFF. CDR3 in DNA: TGCGCCAGCAGCTTGTGGGCGGGATGGAACACTGAAGCTTTCTTT.

The chain combines TRBV4-1 with TRBJ2-3; D call uncertain. Trimming left V 0 bases short and J 2 bases short, with 9 bases between. This CDR3 is built from 15 residues. Germline values: CDR1 MGHRA, CDR2 YSYEKL. The CDR3 nucleotides read TGCGCCAGCAGCCAAGAAAGTCACGACACAGATACGCAGTATTTT. It specifies CASSQESHDTDTQYF.

In regard to this clonotype: The junction does not match germline at one end; this may be a read error. This chain links TRBV10-3 with TRBJ2-7, with 8 positions matching TRBD1. Germline V lookup: CDR1 ENHRY, CDR2 SYGVKD. The CDR3 loop spans 13 amino acids. CDR3 DNA: TGTGCCATCAGTGGGGTCCAGGGGGCGGAGCAGTGCTTC. Amino acids: CAISGVQGAEQCF.

The rearrangement uses TRBV7-3 and TRBJ2-5; 10 bases line up with TRBD1. With V trimmed by 4 bases and J by 2 bases, 4 bases remained unmatched. Germline V gives CDR1 SGHTA, CDR2 FQGTGA. This CDR3 has 15 amino acids. CDR3 sequence reads: CASSSGQGIQETQYF. DNA of the CDR3: TGTGCCAGCAGCTCGGGACAGGGGATACAAGAGACCCAGTACTTC.

This chain joins TRBV7-9 and TRBJ2-5; a weak D match, TRBD1 (6 bases). The CDR3 runs to 14 residues. Trimming shortened V by 8 bases and J by 0 bases, and 13 bases separated the two germline ends. Germline V gene sequence: CDR1 SEHNR, CDR2 FQNEAQ (reference sequence). The CDR3 region is CASLRGSHQETQYF. Here the CDR3 DNA reads TGTGCCAGCTTGAGGGGGAGCCACCAAGAGACCCAGTACTTC.

This clonotype was seen a handful of times. One junction end disagrees with the germline gene, perhaps due to a read error. The J gene is TRBJ1-2, the V gene TRBV4-3; unclear D gene. The CDR3 loop spans 15 amino acids. Germline values: CDR1 LGHNA, CDR2 YSLEER. CDR3 sequence reads: CAGSQVRSGDYGYTF. The CDR3 DNA reads as TGCGCCGGCAGCCAAGTCCGCTCAGGAGACTATGGCTACACCTTC.

The chain couples TRBV19 to TRBJ1-2; D is unclear. Trimming removed 3 bases at V and 3 bases at J, with 5 bases between. CDR3 length: 12 amino acids. Germline CDR1 and CDR2: LNHDA and SQIVND (reference sequence). In nucleotides, the CDR3 is TGTGCCAGTAGTATTTCCGACTATGGCTACACCTTC. Its protein product is CASSISDYGYTF.

This clonotype showed up just a few times. The J gene is TRBJ2-5, the V gene TRBV7-9; D remains unclear. Germline CDR1 reads SEHNR; CDR2 reads FQNEAQ (reference sequence). The V end lost 5 bases, the J end lost 1 base, and 11 bases lay between the germline ends. The CDR3 is 14 amino acids. The CDR3 region is CASSPFGLQETQYF. The CDR3 DNA reads as TGTGCCAGCAGCCCGTTTGGGCTCCAAGAGACCCAGTACTTC.

This clonotype was counted a few times. V and J are TRBV3-1 and TRBJ2-7, with 12 bases fitting TRBD2. Germline assignment: CDR1 LGHDT and CDR2 YNNKEL (reference sequence). V lost 4 bases and J lost 10; bases outside the gene matches: 11. The CDR3 sequence is 15 residues long. For the CDR3, the DNA is TGTGCCAGCAGCCCTCTAGCGGGGGGGCCTGATAGCCAGTACTTC. It translates to CASSPLAGGPDSQYF.

The chain uses TRBV6-2 or TRBV6-3 and TRBJ2-5, with TRBD2 as a possible D gene (6 bases). CDR1 MNHEY and CDR2 SVGEGT come from the germline V gene. Trimming cost V 4 bases and J 13 bases, with 22 bases left between them. CDR3 length: 14 residues. This CDR3 reads CASSFRDLDGERYF. CDR3 in DNA: TGTGCCAGCAGTTTCCGGGACTTAGATGGCGAGCGGTACTTC.

This clonotype was counted between two and nine times. The germline gene is not matched at one end of the junction; a read error may be the cause. V usage is TRBV3-1 and J usage is TRBJ2-5, with D perhaps matching TRBD1 (5 bases). Germline-derived CDR1 and CDR2 are LGHDT and YNNKEL (reference sequence). The CDR3 is made up of 16 amino acids. CDR3 DNA sequence: TGTGCCAGCAGCCAAGTTAACAGGCGGATACAAGAGACCCGGTACTTC. Protein sequence: CASSQVNRRIQETRYF.

V usage is TRBV10-3 and J usage is TRBJ1-3; 8 bases agree with TRBD1. The CDR3 is 16 amino acids. With V trimmed by 2 bases and J by 0 bases, 3 bases remained unmatched. Per the germline V gene, CDR1 is ENHRY and CDR2 is SYGVKD. The DNA of the CDR3 is TGTGCCATCAGTGAGAGGACAGGGCGCTCTGGAAACACCATATATTTT. This encodes CAISERTGRSGNTIYF.

Only a few counts were recorded for this clonotype. The CDR3 loop reads CASSTGHNEQFF. The CDR3 nucleotides read TGTGCCAGCTCTACGGGACACAATGAGCAGTTCTTC. The chain recombines TRBV6-4 with TRBJ2-5; TRBD1 or TRBD2 may be the D gene (5 bases each). The J call may be wrong; the DNA end is better matched by TRBJ2-1. Germline CDR1 is MRHNA and CDR2 is SNTAGT. This CDR3 contains 12 residues.

This clonotype occurred a few times. The genes are TRBV4-3 and TRBJ2-1; D possibly uses TRBD1 or TRBD2 (5 bases each). V gave up 3 bases and J gave up 8 bases, with 11 bases separating them. The CDR3 length is 13 residues. Germline V gene data show CDR1 as LGHNA and CDR2 as YSLEER. The CDR3 sequence is CASSQGEVYEQFF. The CDR3, as DNA: TGCGCCAGCAGCCAGGGGGAAGTCTATGAGCAGTTCTTC.

The table lists this clonotype with a few counts. The V and J genes are TRBV29-1 and TRBJ2-1, with D possibly being TRBD2 (6 bases). CDR3 length equals 14 residues. Trimming cost V 4 bases and J 3 bases, with 13 bases left between them. Germline CDR1 is SQVTM and CDR2 is ANQGSEA. The CDR3 DNA is TGCAGCGTTGTCGGGGAGGAGGTCTACAATGAGCAGTTCTTC. The encoded protein is CSVVGEEVYNEQFF.

The gene calls are TRBV7-4 and TRBJ2-3; 9 bases are shared with TRBD1. The CDR3 spans 16 residues. CDR1 SGHVT and CDR2 SQSDAQ come from the germline V gene. V was clipped by 5 bases and J by 2 bases; unmatched bases: 8. CDR3 DNA: TGTGCCAGCAGCCCTAACGGGACAGGGACCACAGATACGCAGTATTTT. Amino acids: CASSPNGTGTTDTQYF. Complete variable domain (other parts from reference TRBV7-4 and TRBJ2-3): GAGVSQSPRYKVAKRGRDVALRCDSISGHVTLYWYRQTLGQGSEVLTYSQSDAQRDKSGRPSGRFSAERPERSVSTLKIQRTEQGDSAVYLCASSPNGTGTTDTQYFGPGTRLTVL.

About this clonotype: Sequence at one end of the junction differs from germline and may be a read error. V is TRBV5-1 and J is TRBJ1-4; weak D call: TRBD1 (6 bases). CDR3 length: 15 residues. Germline-derived CDR1 and CDR2 are SGHRS and YFSETQ. The CDR3 reads CASSLDGTRGEKLFF. CDR3 DNA sequence: TGCGCCAGCAGCTTGGACGGGACACGTGGTGAAAAACTATTTTTT.

The J gene is TRBJ1-1, the V gene TRBV3-1; D remains unclear. Germline V gene sequence: CDR1 LGHDT, CDR2 YNNKEL (reference sequence). Trimming stripped 1 base from V and 0 bases from J, with 6 bases between. The CDR3 length is 14 residues. CDR3 nucleotides: TGTGCCAGCAGCCAAGGTACCCTGAACACTGAAGCTTTCTTT. Its protein product is CASSQGTLNTEAFF.

This clonotype has a handful of counts. This sequence joins TRBV7-2 and TRBJ2-4; D not certain. The ends were cut back, 3 bases at V and 1 base at J, with 7 bases in the middle. CDR3 size: 14 residues. Germline lookup yields CDR1 SGHTA and CDR2 FQGNSA. Here the CDR3 reads CASSLGFAKNIQYF. The CDR3 bases are TGTGCCAGCAGCTTGGGATTTGCCAAAAACATTCAGTACTTC.